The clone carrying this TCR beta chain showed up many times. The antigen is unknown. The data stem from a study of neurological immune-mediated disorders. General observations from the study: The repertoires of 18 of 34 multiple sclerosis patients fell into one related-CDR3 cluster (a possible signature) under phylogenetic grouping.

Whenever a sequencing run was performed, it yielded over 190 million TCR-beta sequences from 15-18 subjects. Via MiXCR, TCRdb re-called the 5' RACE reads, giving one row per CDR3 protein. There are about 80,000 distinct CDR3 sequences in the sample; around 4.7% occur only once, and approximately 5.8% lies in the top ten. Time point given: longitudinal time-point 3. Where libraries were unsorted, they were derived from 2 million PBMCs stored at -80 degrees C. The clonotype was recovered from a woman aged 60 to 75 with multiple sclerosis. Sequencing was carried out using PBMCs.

CDR3 amino acids: CASLSTGRGARYEQYF. CDR3 in DNA: TGTGCCAGCCTAAGCACGGGCAGGGGAGCAAGGTACGAGCAGTACTTC. This chain links TRBV6-2 or TRBV6-3 with TRBJ2-7; maybe TRBD1 (6 bases). Between the trimmed V and J ends, which lost 8 bases and 4 bases, there was a span of 24 bases. Germline V lookup: CDR1 MNHEY, CDR2 SVGEGT. The CDR3 is made up of 16 amino acids.